This T cell receptor (beta chain) was identified during a study of cytomegalovirus exposure and HLA in healthy donors. Study as a whole: An earlier analysis found some 100 million unique TCR beta sequences from 150 million to 200 million T cells. Whole-study results and caveats: Altogether, some 170 TCR beta chains were recorded as cytomegalovirus-associated.

As regards this clone: The antigen remains undetermined.

CDR3 size: 16 residues. The germline CDR1 and CDR2 sequences are SGHNT and YYREEE (reference sequence). V was clipped by 0 bases and J by 4 bases; unmatched bases: 7. The PCR made use of 60 Vbeta and 13 Jbeta primers. Data came from immunoSEQ multiplex PCR; TCRdb stores just in-frame clones and leaves some out. Here the sample spans some 160,000 clones, 80% to 90% being singletons. The TCR sequence derives from a man younger than 40 in good health and CMV-seropositive. This chain joins TRBV5-4 and TRBJ2-1; 7 bases agree with TRBD1. Sequencing input: PBMCs. CDR3 in amino acids: CASSLASGTAYNEQFF. The CDR3 DNA follows: TGTGCCAGCAGCTTGGCTTCCGGGACAGCTTACAATGAGCAGTTCTTC.